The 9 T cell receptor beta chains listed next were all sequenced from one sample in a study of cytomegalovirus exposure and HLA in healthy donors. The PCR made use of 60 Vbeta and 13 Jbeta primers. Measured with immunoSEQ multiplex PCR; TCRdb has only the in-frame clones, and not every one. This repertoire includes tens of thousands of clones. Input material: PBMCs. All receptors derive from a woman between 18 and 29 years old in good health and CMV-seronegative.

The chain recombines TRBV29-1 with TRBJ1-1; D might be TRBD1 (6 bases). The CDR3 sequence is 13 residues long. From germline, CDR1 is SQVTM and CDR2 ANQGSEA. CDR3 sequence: CSASGVGDTEAFF. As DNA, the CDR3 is TGCAGTGCCTCAGGGGTGGGAGACACTGAAGCTTTCTTT. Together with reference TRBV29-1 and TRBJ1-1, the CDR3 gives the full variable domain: SAVISQKPSRDICQRGTSLTIQCQVDSQVTMMFWYRQQPGQSLTLIATANQGSEATYESGFVIDKFPISRPNLTFSTLTVSNMSPEDSSIYLCSASGVGDTEAFFGQGTRLTVV.

CDR3 amino acids: CASSSNGQPTTNEKLFF. The CDR3 region has the DNA TGTGCCAGCAGTTCAAACGGACAGCCGACAACTAATGAAAAACTGTTTTTT. The rearrangement uses TRBV7-9 and TRBJ1-4; possibly TRBD1 for D (6 bases). CDR3 length equals 17 residues. V lost 6 bases, J lost 0 bases, and 17 bases lay in between. Germline lookup yields CDR1 SEHNR and CDR2 FQNEAQ (reference sequence).

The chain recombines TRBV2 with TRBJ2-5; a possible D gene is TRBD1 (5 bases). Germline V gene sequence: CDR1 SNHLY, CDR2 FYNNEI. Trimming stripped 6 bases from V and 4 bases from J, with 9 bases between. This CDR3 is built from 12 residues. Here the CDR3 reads CASRGRAETQYF. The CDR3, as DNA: TGTGCCAGCAGGGGCAGGGCAGAGACCCAGTACTTC. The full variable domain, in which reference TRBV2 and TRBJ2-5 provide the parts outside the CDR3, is EPEVTQTPSHQVTQMGQEVILRCVPISNHLYFYWYRQILGQKVEFLVSFYNNEISEKSEIFDDQFSVERPDGSNFTLKIRSTKLEDSAMYFCASRGRAETQYFGPGTRLLVL.

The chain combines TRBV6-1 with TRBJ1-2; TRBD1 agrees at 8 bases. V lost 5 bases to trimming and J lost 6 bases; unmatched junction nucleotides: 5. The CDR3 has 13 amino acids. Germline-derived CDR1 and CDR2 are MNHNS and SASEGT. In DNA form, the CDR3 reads TGTGCCAGCAGTCCTGACAGGGGAGATGGCTACACCTTC. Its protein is CASSPDRGDGYTF.

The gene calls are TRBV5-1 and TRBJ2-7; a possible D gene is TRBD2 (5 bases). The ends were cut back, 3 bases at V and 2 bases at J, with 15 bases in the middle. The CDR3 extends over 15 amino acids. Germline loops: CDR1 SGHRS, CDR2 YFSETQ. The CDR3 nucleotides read TGCGCCAGCAGCTATGCCGGACTGGAAACCTACGAGCAGTACTTC. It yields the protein CASSYAGLETYEQYF.

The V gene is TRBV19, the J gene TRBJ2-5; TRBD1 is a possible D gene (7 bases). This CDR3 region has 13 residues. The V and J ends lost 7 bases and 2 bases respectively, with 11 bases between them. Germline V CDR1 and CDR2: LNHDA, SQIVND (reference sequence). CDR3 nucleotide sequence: TGTGCCAGTATGTCAGGGGGGCAAGAGACCCAGTACTTC. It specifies CASMSGGQETQYF.

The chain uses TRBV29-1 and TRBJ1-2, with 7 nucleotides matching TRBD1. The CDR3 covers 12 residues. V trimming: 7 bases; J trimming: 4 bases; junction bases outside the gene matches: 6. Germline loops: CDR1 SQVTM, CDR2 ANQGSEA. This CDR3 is CSASGQLYGYTF. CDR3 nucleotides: TGCAGCGCTTCGGGACAGCTCTATGGCTACACCTTC.

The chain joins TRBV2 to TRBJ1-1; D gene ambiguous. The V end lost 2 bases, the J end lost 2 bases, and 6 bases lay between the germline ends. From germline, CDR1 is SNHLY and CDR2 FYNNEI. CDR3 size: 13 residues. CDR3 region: CASSEPLNTEAFF. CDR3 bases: TGTGCCAGCAGTGAACCCCTAAACACTGAAGCTTTCTTT.

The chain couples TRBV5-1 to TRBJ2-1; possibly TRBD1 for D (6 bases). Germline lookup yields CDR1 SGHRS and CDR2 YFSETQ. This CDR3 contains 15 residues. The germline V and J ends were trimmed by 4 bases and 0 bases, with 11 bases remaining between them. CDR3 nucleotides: TGCGCCAGCAGCACTACAGGGAGCTCCTACAATGAGCAGTTCTTC. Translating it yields CASSTTGSSYNEQFF.